Listed here is a single TCR beta chain. Its antigen is not identified. This specimen belongs to a study of OX40 agonist ivuxolimab in advanced cancers. Turning to the study itself: At 0.01 to 10 mg/kg, ivuxolimab was administered intravenously to patients every 2 weeks. Dose-escalation patients had hepatocellular carcinoma, melanoma, renal cell or head and neck cancer. A history of anti-PD-1, anti-PD-L1 or anti-CTLA-4 therapy was acceptable, and more than 30% had some.

CDR3 length equals 15 residues. Trimming cost V 3 bases and J 8 bases, with 16 bases left between them. Germline V gives CDR1 KGHSH, CDR2 LQKENI. The data were produced by immunoSEQ multiplex PCR, yet TCRdb's version contains in-frame clones alone and is incomplete. The profile covers roughly 70,000 clones, with about 87% appearing a single time and 0.4% to 0.55% taken by the ten largest. The study's findings and limits: Certain nonresponders likewise exhibited a low normalized T-cell clonal expansion.

Sequencing used CD4+ or CD8+ T cells sorted from blood, obtained in a trial of the OX40 agonist ivuxolimab. This TCR came from an adult with an advanced solid tumor such as melanoma, head and neck, liver or kidney cancer. The chain has TRBV18 and TRBJ2-2; D call uncertain. CDR3 in amino acids: CASSPRAGPSGELFF. Here the CDR3 DNA reads TGTGCCAGCTCACCCCGGGCAGGCCCCTCGGGGGAGCTGTTTTTT.